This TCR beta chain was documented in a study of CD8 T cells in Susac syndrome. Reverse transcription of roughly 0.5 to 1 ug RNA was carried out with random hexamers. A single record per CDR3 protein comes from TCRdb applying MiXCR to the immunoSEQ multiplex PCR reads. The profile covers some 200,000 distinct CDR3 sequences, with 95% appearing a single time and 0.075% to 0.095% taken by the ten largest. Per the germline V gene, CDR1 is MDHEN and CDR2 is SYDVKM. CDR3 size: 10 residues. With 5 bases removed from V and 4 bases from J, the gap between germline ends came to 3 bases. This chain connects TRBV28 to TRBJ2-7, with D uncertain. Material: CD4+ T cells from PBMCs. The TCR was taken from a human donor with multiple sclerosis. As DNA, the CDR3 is TGTGCCAGCAGTCATTACGAGCAGTACTTC. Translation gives CASSHYEQYF.